These 24 T cell receptor beta chains were sequenced from one sample in a study of blood T cells in healthy people across ages. A second PCR, run for about 7 to 11 cycles, used a sample-barcoded 5' primer plus a J-beta primer mix. In TCRdb, the 5' RACE reads were re-called with MiXCR into one record per CDR3 protein. The repertoire holds 700,000 or so distinct CDR3 sequences, around a fifth seen once, with less than 25% in the top ten. The sequencing sample was made of blood. The source is a man aged 65 to 85 in good health.

This clonotype was detected a few times. The chain carries TRBV7-9 and TRBJ1-6; TRBD1 might be the D (5 bases). Trimming took off 1 base at V and 9 bases at J, with 16 bases between the two ends. The CDR3 is made up of 16 amino acids. The germline gives CDR1 SEHNR, CDR2 FQNEAQ (reference sequence). CDR3 in DNA: TGTGCCAGCAGCTTAGACGGGACGGGGGGTAGTTCACCCCTCCACTTT. Its translation is CASSLDGTGGSSPLHF.

The rearrangement uses TRBV9 and TRBJ2-3, with a tentative D call TRBD1 (5 bases). V was clipped by 0 bases and J by 3 bases, with 11 bases between them. There are 15 residues in the CDR3. Germline lookup yields CDR1 SGDLS and CDR2 YYNGEE. The CDR3 sequence is CASSVARKGTDTQYF. The CDR3 nucleotides read TGTGCCAGCAGCGTAGCTAGGAAGGGGACAGATACGCAGTATTTT.

This clonotype has only a few counts. The rearrangement uses TRBV11-2 and TRBJ2-1; D possibly matches TRBD1 or TRBD2 (6 bases each). The CDR3 covers 16 residues. V lost 2 bases and J 0 bases, leaving 11 bases between the germline ends. Germline values: CDR1 SGHAT, CDR2 FQNNGV. The CDR3: CASSLIRGASYNEQFF. In DNA, the CDR3 is TGTGCCAGCAGCTTAATTAGGGGGGCCTCCTACAATGAGCAGTTCTTC.

This chain uses TRBV6-5 with TRBJ2-2; no reliable D call. Trimming left V 8 bases short and J 6 bases short, with 13 bases between. Germline lookup yields CDR1 MNHEY and CDR2 SVGAGI. The CDR3 is 13 amino acids. The CDR3 DNA reads as TGTGCCAGCGGCGAAAGACGGTCCGGGGAGCTGTTTTTT. Its protein is CASGERRSGELFF.

The sample holds a few counts of this clonotype. The chain uses TRBV12-3 or TRBV12-4 and TRBJ1-1; 7 bases fit TRBD1. Trimming took 6 bases from V and 10 from J; bases not matched to a gene: 14. The CDR3 contains 14 residues. The chain's CDR3 is CASSLSGGEEAAFF. CDR3 DNA sequence: TGTGCCAGCAGCTTATCAGGGGGGGAAGAGGCAGCTTTCTTT.

The rearrangement joins TRBV6-1 to TRBJ1-4; 9 bases match TRBD1. Germline values: CDR1 MNHNS, CDR2 SASEGT. This CDR3 has 16 amino acids. The ends lost 6 bases at V and 5 bases at J; junction bases unmatched: 10. The CDR3 coding sequence is TGTGCCAGCAGCGTCAGGACCGGGACAGGGAATGAAAAACTGTTTTTT. It yields the protein CASSVRTGTGNEKLFF.

This clonotype was counted many times. V gene TRBV5-1 combines with J gene TRBJ2-3; perhaps TRBD2 as D (6 bases). Trimming removed 0 bases at V and 6 bases at J, with 11 bases between. Looked up from germline, CDR1 is SGHRS and CDR2 is YFSETQ. The CDR3 consists of 14 residues. The CDR3 nucleotides are TGCGCCAGCAGCTTGGTGGTTGCGGGGGATACGCAGTATTTT. Protein: CASSLVVAGDTQYF.

The J gene is TRBJ2-5, the V gene TRBV11-2; no reliable D call. CDR3 length: 13 residues. V was cut by 5 bases and J by 1 base, with 8 bases left in between. The germline gives CDR1 SGHAT, CDR2 FQNNGV. The CDR3 spells CASSEQIQETQYF. CDR3 DNA sequence: TGTGCCAGCAGCGAACAGATCCAAGAGACCCAGTACTTC.

This clonotype was counted only a few times. The CDR3 DNA reads TGTGCCAGCAGCCAAAAGGGCAGCTATGGCTACACCTTC. Residues: CASSQKGSYGYTF. This chain joins TRBV3-1 and TRBJ1-2; D is unclear. V was trimmed by 2 bases and J by 4 bases, leaving 8 bases between them. Per the germline V gene, CDR1 is LGHDT and CDR2 is YNNKEL (reference sequence). CDR3 length equals 13 residues.

This clonotype was seen only a few times. The rearrangement joins TRBV12-3 or TRBV12-4 to TRBJ1-3; D gene ambiguous. V was shortened by 5 bases and J by 4 bases, with 12 bases between the two germline ends. CDR3 length equals 14 residues. The CDR3 region is CASSGGLRGNTIYF. CDR3 nucleotides: TGTGCCAGCAGTGGAGGGCTGCGCGGAAACACCATATATTTT.

The chain has TRBV28 and TRBJ1-4, with 9 bases aligning to TRBD1. Germline trimming cut 6 bases from V and 6 bases from J; bases unmatched to any gene: 8. From germline, CDR1 is MDHEN and CDR2 SYDVKM. The CDR3 sequence is 15 residues long. This CDR3 reads CASRTPGQGYEKLFF. The CDR3 coding sequence is TGTGCCAGCAGAACGCCGGGACAGGGATATGAAAAACTGTTTTTT. Variable domain in full (rest from reference TRBV28 and TRBJ1-4): DVKVTQSSRYLVKRTGEKVFLECVQDMDHENMFWYRQDPGLGLRLIYFSYDVKMKEKGDIPEGYSVSREKKERFSLILESASTNQTSMYLCASRTPGQGYEKLFFGSGTQLSVL.

The chain is built from TRBV27 and TRBJ2-2; D perhaps matches TRBD1 (6 bases). The germline V gene encodes CDR1 MNHEY and CDR2 SMNVEV (reference sequence). V lost 3 bases to trimming and J lost 4 bases, with 15 bases between them. The CDR3 is made up of 16 amino acids. CDR3: CASSFLSGVSTGELFF. The CDR3 DNA follows: TGTGCCAGCAGTTTTCTCTCAGGGGTTTCCACCGGGGAGCTGTTTTTT.

The J gene is TRBJ2-5, the V gene TRBV7-2, with 8 nucleotides matching TRBD2. CDR3 length equals 14 residues. The J segment lost 4 bases and the V segment lost 2 bases, leaving 3 bases of the junction unmatched. CDR1 SGHTA and CDR2 FQGNSA come from the germline V gene. CDR3 coding DNA: TGTACCAGCAGCTTACTCGGGAGGGGAGAGACCCAGTACTTC. It is translated as CTSSLLGRGETQYF.

Written as DNA, the CDR3 is TGTGCCAGCAGCCAAGATTTAGTAGCCAAAAACATTCAGTACTTC. It translates to CASSQDLVAKNIQYF. V usage is TRBV3-1 and J usage is TRBJ2-4; D gene ambiguous. V lost 0 bases to trimming and J lost 0 bases, with 6 bases between them. There are 15 residues in the CDR3. Looked up from germline, CDR1 is LGHDT and CDR2 is YNNKEL (reference sequence).

The rearrangement joins TRBV5-1 to TRBJ2-3, with TRBD1 matching over 9 bases. Germline V gene data show CDR1 as SGHRS and CDR2 as YFSETQ. The CDR3 has 16 residues. With 5 bases clipped from V and 2 bases from J, the junction kept 9 bases outside the gene matches. CDR3: CASRTGTGTSTDTQYF. Here the CDR3 DNA reads TGCGCCAGCAGAACCGGGACAGGGACCTCCACAGATACGCAGTATTTT.

The chain combines TRBV20-1 with TRBJ2-5; no definite D call. Trimming shortened V by 3 bases and J by 3 bases, and 11 bases separated the two germline ends. The CDR3 has 13 amino acids. Germline V gives CDR1 DFQATT, CDR2 SNEGSKA (reference sequence). CDR3 DNA sequence: TGCAGTGCTAGCCCCTGGCAGGAAGAGACCCAGTACTTC. Encoded protein: CSASPWQEETQYF.

This CDR3 reads CASSSRLNYEQYF. CDR3 nucleotides: TGTGCCAGCAGCTCCCGCTTAAACTACGAGCAGTACTTC. This chain connects TRBV5-5 to TRBJ2-5; no definite D call. The assigned J gene may be wrong: the sequence end matches TRBJ2-7 better. The CDR3 spans 13 residues. The V gene's germline CDR1 is SGHKS and CDR2 YYEKEE (reference sequence).

This clonotype was counted between two and nine times. This chain joins TRBV30 and TRBJ1-5, with TRBD1 matching over 8 bases. Germline V lookup: CDR1 GTSNPN, CDR2 SVGIG (reference sequence). Trimming cost V 1 base and J 1 base; bases outside gene matches: 6. The CDR3 is 16 residues long. The CDR3 sequence: CAWSGPGGLSNQPQHF. The CDR3 nucleotides read TGTGCCTGGAGTGGGCCAGGGGGCCTAAGCAATCAGCCCCAGCATTTT.

This clonotype has just one count. The chain combines TRBV19 with TRBJ2-4, with D maybe TRBD1 (5 bases). Trimming stripped 3 bases from V and 6 bases from J, with 9 bases between. The CDR3 totals 13 residues. Germline lookup yields CDR1 LNHDA and CDR2 SQIVND (reference sequence). The DNA for the CDR3 is TGTGCCAGTAGTATTGAGCAGGGAAACATTCAGTACTTC. Translated: CASSIEQGNIQYF.

In its sample, this clonotype was seen a few times. V is TRBV4-3 and J is TRBJ1-1; D is undetermined. CDR1 is LGHNA and CDR2 is YSLEER in the germline V gene. This CDR3 contains 14 residues. Deletions cut 3 bases from V and 1 base from J, with 9 bases between. The CDR3 DNA follows: TGCGCCAGCAGCCACGGAGCGGGGAACACTGAAGCTTTCTTT. This sequence encodes CASSHGAGNTEAFF.

The chain uses TRBV2 and TRBJ2-3, with D perhaps matching TRBD1 (6 bases). Germline V gene data show CDR1 as SNHLY and CDR2 as FYNNEI. Trimming cost V 6 bases and J 4 bases, with 11 bases left between them. The CDR3 is made up of 13 amino acids. The CDR3 protein is CASRTQGADTQYF. CDR3 DNA: TGTGCCAGCAGGACACAGGGAGCAGATACGCAGTATTTT.

The chain uses TRBV6-5 and TRBJ2-1; weak D call: TRBD1 (5 bases). Germline lookup yields CDR1 MNHEY and CDR2 SVGAGI. There are 14 residues in the CDR3. With 7 bases removed from V and 4 bases from J, the gap between germline ends came to 14 bases. The CDR3: CASKEQEIYNEQFF. DNA of the CDR3: TGTGCCAGCAAAGAACAGGAGATATACAATGAGCAGTTCTTC.

This clonotype was picked up many times. The gene calls are TRBV7-6 and TRBJ2-3, with TRBD1 matching over 8 bases. The trim removed 2 bases at V and 6 bases at J, leaving 10 bases unmatched. The CDR3 spans 16 residues. CDR1 is SGHVS and CDR2 is FNYEAQ in the germline V gene. This CDR3 is CASSLLGTGGADTQYF. In DNA, the CDR3 is TGTGCCAGCAGCTTACTTGGGACAGGCGGAGCGGATACGCAGTATTTT.

Concerning this clonotype: The missing conserved phenylalanine or tryptophan at the end of this CDR3 makes a read error likely. The V gene is TRBV20-1, the J gene TRBJ1-2; a weak D match, TRBD1 (6 bases). The CDR3 sequence is 14 residues long. Trimming cost V 5 bases and J 4 bases, with 17 bases left between them. Germline assignment: CDR1 DFQATT and CDR2 SNEGSKA (reference sequence). The CDR3 DNA reads as TGCAGTGCTTCATACGGGGGGCAGGGCTATGGCTACACCCTC. It specifies CSASYGGQGYGYTL.